A selection of T cell receptor beta chains follows, all from one sample in a study of blood T cell repertoires in COVID-19. The method was immunoSEQ multiplex PCR; TCRdb's version includes in-frame clones alone and lacks a portion of them. The repertoire holds about 230,000 clones, with 85% to 90% as singletons. Sequencing was done on a sample of PBMCs or T cells enriched from blood (not recorded which). The receptors were sampled from a woman between 50 and 59 years old in a cohort exposed to, infected with or recovered from COVID-19 (not recorded which). Each CDR3 is given with its conserved first and last residue. The D gene is left open where the match is weak. The listing skips clone size in some rows; elsewhere it reads once, few, many or a size class.

d_call: -; clone_size: -; j_call: TRBJ1-1; v_call: TRBV5-5; cdr3_aa: CASSFLLGAGTEAFF; cdr3_nt: TGTGCCAGCAGCTTTCTGCTTGGGGCGGGAACTGAAGCTTTCTTT
d_call: TRBD2; clone_size: -; j_call: TRBJ2-1; v_call: TRBV4-2; cdr3_aa: CASSQDPGLAGGSGKQFF; cdr3_nt: TGTGCCAGCAGCCAAGACCCGGGACTAGCGGGGGGGAGTGGTAAGCAGTTCTTC
d_call: -; clone_size: -; j_call: TRBJ2-1; v_call: TRBV2; cdr3_aa: CASSGVSYNEQFF; cdr3_nt: TGTGCCAGCAGTGGAGTGTCTTACAATGAGCAGTTCTTC
d_call: -; clone_size: -; j_call: TRBJ1-2; v_call: TRBV18; cdr3_aa: CASSPRDFSYGYTF; cdr3_nt: TGTGCCAGCTCACCCCGGGACTTTTCCTATGGCTACACCTTC
d_call: TRBD1; clone_size: -; j_call: TRBJ2-7; v_call: TRBV7-2; cdr3_aa: CASSPGTGTYEQYF; cdr3_nt: TGTGCCAGCAGCCCAGGGACAGGGACATACGAGCAGTACTTC
d_call: -; clone_size: -; j_call: TRBJ2-1; v_call: TRBV29-1; cdr3_aa: CSAGPGAGGGDEQFF; cdr3_nt: TGCAGCGCAGGACCTGGGGCAGGGGGAGGTGATGAGCAGTTCTTC
d_call: TRBD1; clone_size: -; j_call: TRBJ2-3; v_call: TRBV5-1; cdr3_aa: CASSSGQTTDTQYF; cdr3_nt: TGCGCCAGCAGCTCGGGACAGACCACAGATACGCAGTATTTT
d_call: -; clone_size: -; j_call: TRBJ2-5; v_call: TRBV21-1; cdr3_aa: CASRSWWEETQYF; cdr3_nt: TGTGCCAGCCGGAGTTGGTGGGAAGAGACCCAGTACTTC
d_call: TRBD1; clone_size: once; j_call: TRBJ1-6; v_call: TRBV5-1; cdr3_aa: CASSLTLRQGSYNSPLHF; cdr3_nt: TGCGCCAGCAGCTTGACCCTTAGACAGGGTTCCTATAATTCACCCCTCCACTTT
d_call: -; clone_size: -; j_call: TRBJ1-1; v_call: TRBV12-3/TRBV12-4; cdr3_aa: CASSRGLTEAFF; cdr3_nt: TGTGCCAGCAGCCGGGGACTCACTGAAGCTTTCTTT
d_call: -; clone_size: -; j_call: TRBJ2-2; v_call: TRBV6-5; cdr3_aa: CASSYVAGGGTGELFF; cdr3_nt: TGTGCCAGCAGTTACGTAGCAGGGGGAGGCACCGGGGAGCTGTTTTTT
d_call: -; clone_size: few; j_call: TRBJ1-1; v_call: TRBV7-9; cdr3_aa: CASSYSGGRNTEAFF; cdr3_nt: TGTGCCAGCAGCTACAGCGGTGGGAGGAACACTGAAGCTTTCTTT
d_call: -; clone_size: once; j_call: TRBJ2-7; v_call: TRBV20-1; cdr3_aa: CSGKKDSEQYF; cdr3_nt: TGCAGTGGTAAGAAGGACTCCGAGCAGTACTTC
d_call: TRBD1; clone_size: few; j_call: TRBJ2-7; v_call: TRBV30; cdr3_aa: CAWRGTGGAYEQYF; cdr3_nt: TGTGCCTGGAGGGGGACAGGGGGAGCTTACGAGCAGTACTTC
d_call: -; clone_size: -; j_call: TRBJ1-1; v_call: TRBV7-8; cdr3_aa: CASSRRTEMNTEAFF; cdr3_nt: TGTGCCAGCAGCCGACGGACAGAAATGAACACTGAAGCTTTCTTT
d_call: -; clone_size: -; j_call: TRBJ1-2; v_call: TRBV6-1; cdr3_aa: CASSERYYGYTF; cdr3_nt: TGTGCCAGCAGTGAACGGTACTATGGCTACACCTTC
d_call: TRBD1; clone_size: -; j_call: TRBJ2-7; v_call: TRBV28; cdr3_aa: CASSDPRTGSYEQYF; cdr3_nt: TGTGCCAGCAGTGACCCCCGGACAGGTTCCTACGAGCAGTACTTC
d_call: -; clone_size: -; j_call: TRBJ1-2; v_call: TRBV6-5; cdr3_aa: CATHRGQGFRYGYTF; cdr3_nt: TGTGCCACCCATAGAGGCCAGGGCTTTCGGTATGGCTACACCTTC
d_call: -; clone_size: -; j_call: TRBJ2-3; v_call: TRBV27; cdr3_aa: CASSSETVTDTQYF; cdr3_nt: TGTGCCAGCAGTTCTGAGACTGTCACAGATACGCAGTATTTT
d_call: TRBD1; clone_size: few; j_call: TRBJ2-7; v_call: TRBV5-1; cdr3_aa: CASSRGQGPYEQYF; cdr3_nt: TGCGCCAGCAGCAGGGGACAGGGGCCCTACGAGCAGTACTTC
d_call: TRBD1; clone_size: -; j_call: TRBJ1-2; v_call: TRBV10-3; cdr3_aa: CAISEFRGQNGYTF; cdr3_nt: TGTGCCATCAGTGAGTTCAGGGGGCAGAATGGCTACACCTTC
d_call: TRBD1; clone_size: once; j_call: TRBJ2-7; v_call: TRBV5-5; cdr3_aa: CASSFIQGSYEQYF; cdr3_nt: TGTGCCAGCAGCTTCATACAGGGGTCCTACGAGCAGTACTTC
d_call: TRBD1; clone_size: few; j_call: TRBJ1-2; v_call: TRBV6-5; cdr3_aa: CASRGTAYGYTF; cdr3_nt: TGTGCCTCCAGGGGGACGGCCTATGGCTACACCTTC
d_call: -; clone_size: once; j_call: TRBJ2-2; v_call: TRBV9; cdr3_aa: CASSVAPNTGELFF; cdr3_nt: TGTGCCAGCAGCGTAGCTCCCAACACCGGGGAGCTGTTTTTT
d_call: -; clone_size: -; j_call: TRBJ2-3; v_call: TRBV4-3; cdr3_aa: CASSQEWGGGTDTQYF; cdr3_nt: TGCGCCAGCAGCCAAGAGTGGGGAGGTGGCACAGATACGCAGTATTTT
d_call: -; clone_size: -; j_call: TRBJ1-1; v_call: TRBV13; cdr3_aa: CASSSWGQGGEAFF; cdr3_nt: TGTGCCAGCAGCTCTTGGGGGCAGGGCGGCGAAGCTTTCTTT
d_call: -; clone_size: -; j_call: TRBJ2-3; v_call: TRBV7-8; cdr3_aa: CASSLGLSTDTQYF; cdr3_nt: TGTGCCAGCAGCTTAGGGCTCAGCACAGATACGCAGTATTTT
d_call: TRBD2; clone_size: -; j_call: TRBJ2-3; v_call: TRBV4-2; cdr3_aa: CASSQDLGLAGGTQYF; cdr3_nt: TGTGCCAGCAGCCAAGATCTGGGACTAGCGGGGGGTACGCAGTATTTT
d_call: -; clone_size: -; j_call: TRBJ1-4; v_call: TRBV30; cdr3_aa: CAWSVGRQANEKLFF; cdr3_nt: TGTGCCTGGAGTGTGGGTCGACAGGCTAATGAAAAACTGTTTTTT
d_call: -; clone_size: -; j_call: TRBJ1-2; v_call: TRBV5-6; cdr3_aa: CASSLDQTGLRGYTF; cdr3_nt: TGTGCCAGCAGCTTGGACCAGACAGGTTTGAGAGGCTACACCTTC
d_call: TRBD1; clone_size: -; j_call: TRBJ2-2; v_call: TRBV9; cdr3_aa: CASSAPKGGQANTGELFF; cdr3_nt: TGTGCCAGCAGCGCTCCTAAGGGGGGACAGGCGAACACCGGGGAGCTGTTTTTT
d_call: TRBD1; clone_size: -; j_call: TRBJ2-1; v_call: TRBV7-6; cdr3_aa: CASSLAGQGVYNEQFF; cdr3_nt: TGTGCCAGCAGCTTAGCGGGACAGGGAGTGTACAATGAGCAGTTCTTC
d_call: -; clone_size: once; j_call: TRBJ1-2; v_call: TRBV29-1; cdr3_aa: CSVYDQNKGSSF; cdr3_nt: TGCAGCGTTTATGATCAGAATAAGGGGTCTAGCTTC
d_call: TRBD1; clone_size: -; j_call: TRBJ2-5; v_call: TRBV5-1; cdr3_aa: CASSPGTGLLQETQYF; cdr3_nt: TGCGCCAGCAGTCCGGGGACAGGGCTACTCCAAGAGACCCAGTACTTC
d_call: TRBD1; clone_size: -; j_call: TRBJ2-2; v_call: TRBV27; cdr3_aa: CASSRDRVVTGELFF; cdr3_nt: TGTGCCAGCAGTAGGGACAGGGTAGTCACCGGGGAGCTGTTTTTT
d_call: -; clone_size: -; j_call: TRBJ2-1; v_call: TRBV7-2; cdr3_aa: CASSLDSEQFF; cdr3_nt: TGTGCCAGCAGCTTAGACTCGGAGCAGTTCTTC
d_call: -; clone_size: -; j_call: TRBJ2-3; v_call: TRBV4-3; cdr3_aa: CASSQEGGRDTQYF; cdr3_nt: TGCGCCAGCAGCCAAGAGGGAGGACGAGATACGCAGTATTTT
d_call: TRBD2; clone_size: -; j_call: TRBJ2-1; v_call: TRBV11-3; cdr3_aa: CASSFSGGGNEQFF; cdr3_nt: TGTGCCAGCAGCTTCAGTGGGGGGGGGAATGAGCAGTTCTTC
d_call: TRBD1; clone_size: -; j_call: TRBJ1-3; v_call: TRBV6-4; cdr3_aa: CASSDSRGTGTITEGNTIYF; cdr3_nt: TGTGCCAGCAGTGACTCCCGAGGGACAGGGACTATCACAGAGGGAAACACCATATATTTT
d_call: -; clone_size: -; j_call: TRBJ1-4; v_call: TRBV7-2; cdr3_aa: CASSSGGAGRGEKLFF; cdr3_nt: TGTGCCAGCAGCTCAGGCGGGGCGGGACGGGGTGAAAAACTGTTTTTT
d_call: TRBD2; clone_size: -; j_call: TRBJ2-1; v_call: TRBV7-2; cdr3_aa: CASSSYGGGAVNEQFF; cdr3_nt: TGTGCCAGCAGCTCGTACGGCGGGGGGGCAGTTAATGAGCAGTTCTTC
d_call: TRBD1; clone_size: once; j_call: TRBJ1-5; v_call: TRBV16; cdr3_aa: CASSPNRGPNQPQHF; cdr3_nt: TGTGCCAGCAGCCCGAACAGGGGTCCCAATCAGCCCCAGCATTTT
d_call: TRBD1; clone_size: -; j_call: TRBJ2-7; v_call: TRBV6-5; cdr3_aa: CASSRRTGGIHEQYF; cdr3_nt: TGTGCCAGCAGTAGGAGGACAGGGGGAATCCACGAGCAGTACTTC
d_call: -; clone_size: -; j_call: TRBJ2-5; v_call: TRBV11-2; cdr3_aa: CASSLDLGGRRKETQYF; cdr3_nt: TGTGCCAGCAGCTTAGATCTGGGGGGACGGCGAAAAGAGACCCAGTACTTC
d_call: TRBD1; clone_size: -; j_call: TRBJ2-2; v_call: TRBV5-1; cdr3_aa: CASSILGQGAGELFF; cdr3_nt: TGCGCCAGCAGCATTTTGGGACAGGGGGCCGGGGAGCTGTTTTTT
d_call: TRBD2; clone_size: -; j_call: TRBJ2-3; v_call: TRBV9; cdr3_aa: CASSVAPSGGLDTQYF; cdr3_nt: TGTGCCAGCAGCGTAGCGCCTAGCGGGGGCCTGGATACGCAGTATTTT
d_call: TRBD2; clone_size: -; j_call: TRBJ2-1; v_call: TRBV11-2; cdr3_aa: CASSLNLAGGENEQFF; cdr3_nt: TGTGCCAGCAGCTTAAACCTAGCGGGGGGTGAGAATGAGCAGTTCTTC
d_call: TRBD1; clone_size: -; j_call: TRBJ1-2; v_call: TRBV11-1; cdr3_aa: CASSVRDRGYGYTF; cdr3_nt: TGTGCCAGCAGCGTAAGGGACAGAGGCTATGGCTACACCTTC
d_call: -; clone_size: -; j_call: TRBJ1-2; v_call: TRBV6-5; cdr3_aa: CASSYSSTGTLYGYTF; cdr3_nt: TGTGCCAGCAGTTACTCAAGTACCGGGACTCTCTATGGCTACACCTTC
d_call: -; clone_size: -; j_call: TRBJ2-1; v_call: TRBV6-2/TRBV6-3; cdr3_aa: CASSYKPGGVYNEQFF; cdr3_nt: TGTGCCAGCAGTTACAAGCCGGGGGGCGTCTACAATGAGCAGTTCTTC
d_call: TRBD1; clone_size: -; j_call: TRBJ1-1; v_call: TRBV2; cdr3_aa: CASTGGVGEAFF; cdr3_nt: TGTGCCAGTACAGGGGGAGTTGGTGAAGCTTTCTTT
d_call: -; clone_size: -; j_call: TRBJ2-2; v_call: TRBV19; cdr3_aa: CASIQSSGNTGELFF; cdr3_nt: TGTGCCAGTATACAATCCAGCGGGAACACCGGGGAGCTGTTTTTT
d_call: -; clone_size: -; j_call: TRBJ1-2; v_call: TRBV7-2; cdr3_aa: CASSLLNPGIESGYTF; cdr3_nt: TGTGCCAGCAGCCTACTAAACCCAGGGATTGAGAGTGGCTACACCTTC
d_call: -; clone_size: -; j_call: TRBJ1-2; v_call: TRBV9; cdr3_aa: CASSVGSQTTNYGYTF; cdr3_nt: TGTGCCAGCAGCGTAGGTTCCCAGACTACTAACTATGGCTACACCTTC
d_call: -; clone_size: -; j_call: TRBJ2-2; v_call: TRBV7-2; cdr3_aa: CASSGGLNTGELFF; cdr3_nt: TGTGCCAGCAGCGGGGGCCTCAACACCGGGGAGCTGTTTTTT
d_call: -; clone_size: -; j_call: TRBJ1-4; v_call: TRBV21-1; cdr3_aa: CASSKAGEGAVSEKLFF; cdr3_nt: TGTGCCAGCAGCAAAGCGGGCGAGGGAGCGGTGAGTGAAAAACTGTTTTTT
d_call: -; clone_size: -; j_call: TRBJ2-7; v_call: TRBV11-2; cdr3_aa: CASSFNRVAYEQYF; cdr3_nt: TGTGCCAGCAGCTTCAACAGGGTCGCCTACGAGCAGTACTTC
d_call: TRBD1; clone_size: -; j_call: TRBJ1-5; v_call: TRBV7-2; cdr3_aa: CASSYGTGDQPQHF; cdr3_nt: TGTGCCAGCAGCTATGGGACAGGTGATCAGCCCCAGCATTTT
d_call: TRBD2; clone_size: -; j_call: TRBJ2-3; v_call: TRBV10-3; cdr3_aa: CAISDSDRGGTDTQYF; cdr3_nt: TGTGCCATCAGTGATAGTGACCGGGGGGGCACAGATACGCAGTATTTT
d_call: -; clone_size: few; j_call: TRBJ2-3; v_call: TRBV7-2; cdr3_aa: CASSWTVSTDTQYF; cdr3_nt: TGTGCCAGCAGCTGGACAGTCAGCACAGATACGCAGTATTTT